Below, 10 T cell receptor beta chains from the same sample are listed, as sequenced in a study of OX40 agonist ivuxolimab in advanced cancers. Repertoires were generated with immunoSEQ multiplex PCR, while TCRdb's copy carries only in-frame clones and drops some. The profile shows over 65,000 clones, approximately 86% of them singletons. The material sequenced was CD4+ or CD8+ T cells sorted from blood, taken in a trial of the OX40 agonist ivuxolimab. The receptors originated from an adult with an advanced solid tumor such as melanoma, head and neck, liver or kidney cancer.

The CDR3: CASSERADPLGNTIYF. In DNA, the CDR3 is TGTGCCAGCAGCGAGAGGGCAGACCCTCTCGGAAACACCATATATTTT. The V and J genes are TRBV9 and TRBJ1-3; no clear D. The CDR3 contains 16 residues. The germline V gene encodes CDR1 SGDLS and CDR2 YYNGEE. Trimming removed 3 bases from V and 4 bases from J, with 17 bases in between.

The rearrangement links TRBV28 to TRBJ1-2, with unresolved D. CDR3 size: 14 residues. The germline V gene has CDR1 MDHEN and CDR2 SYDVKM. V lost 5 bases, J lost 5 bases, and 15 bases lay in between. The CDR3: CASSPPAAQYGYTF. In DNA form, the CDR3 reads TGTGCCAGCAGTCCTCCTGCGGCGCAGTATGGCTACACCTTC.

The rearrangement links TRBV19 to TRBJ2-3; 10 bases align to TRBD1. Germline CDR1 and CDR2: LNHDA and SQIVND (reference sequence). The CDR3 covers 15 residues. Trimming took 4 bases from V and 1 from J; bases not matched to a gene: 2. CDR3 bases: TGTGCCAGTAGTAAGACAGGGGGCGGCACAGATACGCAGTATTTT. Residues: CASSKTGGGTDTQYF.

The rearrangement links TRBV7-9 to TRBJ1-5; D not resolved. CDR3 length: 12 amino acids. With 5 bases removed from V and 5 bases from J, the gap between germline ends came to 7 bases. The V gene's germline CDR1 is SEHNR and CDR2 FQNEAQ (reference sequence). The CDR3 here is CASSLGDQPQHF. The CDR3 DNA follows: TGTGCCAGCAGCCTGGGAGATCAGCCCCAGCATTTT.

The chain combines TRBV30 with TRBJ1-4; D possibly corresponds to TRBD1 (5 bases). Trimming took 2 bases from V and 8 from J, leaving 21 bases between them. There are 16 residues in the CDR3. Looked up from germline, CDR1 is GTSNPN and CDR2 is SVGIG (reference sequence). CDR3 DNA: TGTGCCTGGAGTTCCACCGGGGACGGGGGAAGAGAAAAACTGTTTTTT. Translated, it gives CAWSSTGDGGREKLFF.

The chain combines TRBV29-1 with TRBJ2-5; D ambiguous. Between the trimmed V and J ends, which lost 7 bases and 3 bases, there was a span of 15 bases. CDR1 is SQVTM and CDR2 is ANQGSEA in the germline V gene. This CDR3 region has 13 residues. The CDR3 protein is CSGLGLGEETQYF. CDR3 bases: TGCAGCGGATTAGGGCTTGGGGAAGAGACCCAGTACTTC.

In nucleotides, the CDR3 is TGTGCCAGCAGCTTAAGGGGGTCAGGGTTATACAATGAGCAGTTCTTC. This translates into CASSLRGSGLYNEQFF. The chain couples TRBV11-2 to TRBJ2-1; D possibly corresponds to TRBD1 (6 bases). CDR3 length: 16 amino acids. V was trimmed by 2 bases and J by 4 bases, leaving 15 bases between them. The germline V gene has CDR1 SGHAT and CDR2 FQNNGV.

The rearrangement links TRBV5-1 to TRBJ2-7; D remains unclear. Germline CDR1 is SGHRS and CDR2 is YFSETQ. This CDR3 has 15 amino acids. V lost 0 bases, J lost 5 bases, and 15 bases lay in between. CDR3 amino acids: CASSLVGSARDEQYF. In DNA form, the CDR3 reads TGCGCCAGCAGCTTGGTTGGCAGCGCTAGGGACGAGCAGTACTTC.

Only one count was recorded for this clone. This chain joins TRBV5-6 and TRBJ1-2; tentative D call: TRBD1 (5 bases). V was trimmed by 5 bases and J by 4 bases, leaving 18 bases between them. This CDR3 is 15 amino acids long. Germline CDR1 is SGHDT and CDR2 is YYEEEE. CDR3 protein: CASSLRGIATYGYTF. The CDR3 DNA is TGTGCCAGCAGTTTAAGGGGTATCGCAACCTATGGCTACACCTTC.

This chain links TRBV13 with TRBJ2-5; 7 bases match TRBD1. Germline-derived CDR1 and CDR2 are PRHDT and FYEKMQ (reference sequence). The CDR3 is 16 residues long. V trimming: 5 bases; J trimming: 0 bases; junction bases outside the gene matches: 9. The CDR3 sequence: CASSRRDRVHQETQYF. For the CDR3, the DNA is TGTGCCAGCAGCCGCCGGGACAGAGTTCACCAAGAGACCCAGTACTTC.